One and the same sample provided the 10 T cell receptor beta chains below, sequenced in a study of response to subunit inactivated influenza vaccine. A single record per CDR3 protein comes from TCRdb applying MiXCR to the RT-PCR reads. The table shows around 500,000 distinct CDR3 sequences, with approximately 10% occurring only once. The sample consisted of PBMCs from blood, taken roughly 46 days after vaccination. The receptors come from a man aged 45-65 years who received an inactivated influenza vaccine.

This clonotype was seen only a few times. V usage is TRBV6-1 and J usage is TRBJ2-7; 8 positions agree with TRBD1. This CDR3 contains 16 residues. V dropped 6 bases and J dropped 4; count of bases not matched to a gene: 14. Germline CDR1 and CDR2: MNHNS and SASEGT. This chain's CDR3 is CASRPSHGQGAYEQYF. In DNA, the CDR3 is TGTGCCAGCAGGCCATCGCACGGACAGGGAGCATACGAGCAGTACTTC.

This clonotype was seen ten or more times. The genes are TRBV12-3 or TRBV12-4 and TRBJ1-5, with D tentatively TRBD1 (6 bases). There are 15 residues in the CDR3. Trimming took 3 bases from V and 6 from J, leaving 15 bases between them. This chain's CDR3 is CASSFGLQGRQPQHF. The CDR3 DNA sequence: TGTGCCAGCAGTTTTGGTCTACAGGGACGTCAGCCCCAGCATTTT.

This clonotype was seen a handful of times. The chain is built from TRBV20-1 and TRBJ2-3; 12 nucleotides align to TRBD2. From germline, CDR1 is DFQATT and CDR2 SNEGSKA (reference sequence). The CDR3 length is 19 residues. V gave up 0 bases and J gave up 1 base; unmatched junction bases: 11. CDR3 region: CSARDLSLAGGPRTDTQYF. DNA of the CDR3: TGCAGTGCTAGAGATCTAAGCCTAGCGGGGGGGCCACGCACAGATACGCAGTATTTT.

The CDR3 DNA reads as TGCGCCAGCAGCCAAGAAATAGGGGTTGATGAGCAGTTCTTC. Amino acids: CASSQEIGVDEQFF. The rearrangement links TRBV4-1 to TRBJ2-1; tentative D call: TRBD1 (5 bases). This CDR3 has 14 amino acids. Germline loops: CDR1 MGHRA, CDR2 YSYEKL. V dropped 0 bases and J dropped 8 bases, with 11 bases sitting between them.

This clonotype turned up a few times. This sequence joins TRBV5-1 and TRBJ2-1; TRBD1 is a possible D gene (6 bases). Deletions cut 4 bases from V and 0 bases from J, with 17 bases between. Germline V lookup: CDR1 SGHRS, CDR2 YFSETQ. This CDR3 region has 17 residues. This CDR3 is CASSPRDTHSSYNEQFF. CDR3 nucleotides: TGCGCCAGCAGCCCAAGGGACACCCATAGCTCCTACAATGAGCAGTTCTTC.

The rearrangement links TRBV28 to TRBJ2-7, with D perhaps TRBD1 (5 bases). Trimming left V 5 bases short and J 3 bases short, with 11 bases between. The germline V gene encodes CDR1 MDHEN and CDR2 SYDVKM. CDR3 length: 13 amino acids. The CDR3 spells CASSSIGVYEQYF. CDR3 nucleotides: TGTGCCAGCAGTAGTATAGGGGTCTACGAGCAGTACTTC.

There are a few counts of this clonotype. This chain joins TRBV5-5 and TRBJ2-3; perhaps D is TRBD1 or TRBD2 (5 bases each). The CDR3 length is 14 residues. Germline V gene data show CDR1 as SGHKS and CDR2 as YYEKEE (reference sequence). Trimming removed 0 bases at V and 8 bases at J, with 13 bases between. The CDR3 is CASSLGQPGTTQYF. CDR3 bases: TGTGCCAGCAGCTTGGGGCAGCCAGGGACTACGCAGTATTTT.

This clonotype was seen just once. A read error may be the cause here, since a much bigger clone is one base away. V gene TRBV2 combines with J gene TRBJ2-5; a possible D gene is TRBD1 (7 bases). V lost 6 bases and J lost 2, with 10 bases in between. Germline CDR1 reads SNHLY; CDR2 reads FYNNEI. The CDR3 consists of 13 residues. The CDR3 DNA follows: TGTGCCAGCAGGCGGGACAGACAAGAGACCCAGTACTTC. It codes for CASRRDRQETQYF.

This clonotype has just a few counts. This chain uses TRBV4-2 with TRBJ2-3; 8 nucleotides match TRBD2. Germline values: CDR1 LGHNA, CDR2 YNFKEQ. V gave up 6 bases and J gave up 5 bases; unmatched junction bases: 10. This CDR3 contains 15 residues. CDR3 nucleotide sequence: TGTGCCAGCAGTCTTGCGGGGGGCCAGGGAGATACGCAGTATTTT. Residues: CASSLAGGQGDTQYF.

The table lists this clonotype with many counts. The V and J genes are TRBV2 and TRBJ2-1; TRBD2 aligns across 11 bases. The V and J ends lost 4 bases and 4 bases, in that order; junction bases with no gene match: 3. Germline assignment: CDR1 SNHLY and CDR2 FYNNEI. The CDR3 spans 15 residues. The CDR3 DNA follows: TGTGCCAGCAGTGCCGGGACTAGCGGTTACAATGAGCAGTTCTTC. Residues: CASSAGTSGYNEQFF.